This T cell receptor (beta chain) is from a study of memory CD4+ T cells and cytomegalovirus serostatus. Overall study: Healthy Belgian adult donors included under ten CMV-positive and more than 20 CMV-negative people. Broader study findings: The CMV-associated TCR signature appears largely within the CD4+ memory repertoire. A US-trained random forest predicted CMV serostatus with median AUC around 0.9. Each of fewer than 80 CMV-associated TCRbeta sequences occurred in one to five individuals.

The sort gate was single viable CD3+CD4+CD8-CD45RO+ cells for memory CD4+ T cells. Libraries were prepared by immunoSEQ multiplex PCR; TCRdb keeps only in-frame clonotypes and omits some of them. The sample has about 25,000 clones, over 70% seen once. Germline values: CDR1 LGHNA, CDR2 YNFKEQ. This CDR3 comprises 14 residues. The V gene lost 6 bases and the J gene lost 1 base, with 9 bases spanning the gap. About this clone: Its target is not known.

This chain uses TRBV4-2 with TRBJ2-2; D call uncertain. The sample comprised memory CD4+ T cells from blood. This receptor was identified in an adult in good health and CMV-seronegative. CDR3: CASRTSLNTGELFF. CDR3 coding DNA: TGTGCCAGCAGAACGTCCTTGAACACCGGGGAGCTGTTTTTT.